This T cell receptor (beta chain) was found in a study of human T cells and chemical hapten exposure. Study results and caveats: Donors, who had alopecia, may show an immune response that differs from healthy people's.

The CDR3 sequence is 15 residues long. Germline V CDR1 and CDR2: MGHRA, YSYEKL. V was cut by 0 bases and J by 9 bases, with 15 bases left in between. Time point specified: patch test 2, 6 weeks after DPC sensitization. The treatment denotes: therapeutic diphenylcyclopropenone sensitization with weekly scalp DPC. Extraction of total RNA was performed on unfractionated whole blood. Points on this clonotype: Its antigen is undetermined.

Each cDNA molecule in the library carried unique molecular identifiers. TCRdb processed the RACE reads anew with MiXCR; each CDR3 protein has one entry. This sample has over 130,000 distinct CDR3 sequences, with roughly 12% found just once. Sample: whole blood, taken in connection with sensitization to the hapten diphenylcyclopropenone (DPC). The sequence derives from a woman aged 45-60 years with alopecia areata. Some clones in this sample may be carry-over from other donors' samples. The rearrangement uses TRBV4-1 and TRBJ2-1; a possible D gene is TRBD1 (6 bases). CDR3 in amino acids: CASSQDFRGLGEQFF. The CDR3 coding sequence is TGCGCCAGCAGCCAAGATTTCAGGGGCTTAGGTGAGCAGTTCTTC.